This T cell receptor (beta chain) is from a study of siplizumab effects on memory and regulatory T cells. Whole-study results and caveats: The study did not confirm that proliferating Tregs from siplizumab cultures were suppressive.

The length of the CDR3 is 15 residues. V was clipped by 5 bases and J by 5 bases, with 17 bases between them. Germline V lookup: CDR1 LNHDA, CDR2 SQIVND (reference sequence). Libraries were prepared by immunoSEQ multiplex PCR; TCRdb keeps only in-frame clonotypes and omits some of them. The sample includes 110,000 or so clones, 92% seen only once; the top ten take approximately 0.75%. This clone was recorded once. Its antigen remains unidentified. The V and J genes are TRBV19 and TRBJ2-3; perhaps TRBD1 as D (5 bases). This receptor was identified in a human donor in good health. The sample consisted of Tregs sorted from blood. CDR3 sequence reads: CASSESVRQGDTQYF. Here the CDR3 DNA reads TGTGCCAGTAGTGAGTCAGTAAGGCAGGGAGATACGCAGTATTTT.